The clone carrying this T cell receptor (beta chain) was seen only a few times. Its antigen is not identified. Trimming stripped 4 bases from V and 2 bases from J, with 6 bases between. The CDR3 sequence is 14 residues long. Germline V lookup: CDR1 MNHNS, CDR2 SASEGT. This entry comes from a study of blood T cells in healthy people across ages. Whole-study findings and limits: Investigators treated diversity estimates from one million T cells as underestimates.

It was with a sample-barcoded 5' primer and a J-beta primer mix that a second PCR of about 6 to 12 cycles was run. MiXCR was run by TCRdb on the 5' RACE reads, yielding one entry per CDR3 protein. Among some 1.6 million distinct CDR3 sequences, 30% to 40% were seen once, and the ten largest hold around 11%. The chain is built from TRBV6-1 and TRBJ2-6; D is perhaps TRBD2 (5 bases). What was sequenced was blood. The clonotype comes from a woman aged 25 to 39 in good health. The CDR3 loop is CASSAEAGANVLTF. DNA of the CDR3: TGTGCCAGCAGTGCGGAGGCTGGGGCCAACGTCCTGACTTTC.